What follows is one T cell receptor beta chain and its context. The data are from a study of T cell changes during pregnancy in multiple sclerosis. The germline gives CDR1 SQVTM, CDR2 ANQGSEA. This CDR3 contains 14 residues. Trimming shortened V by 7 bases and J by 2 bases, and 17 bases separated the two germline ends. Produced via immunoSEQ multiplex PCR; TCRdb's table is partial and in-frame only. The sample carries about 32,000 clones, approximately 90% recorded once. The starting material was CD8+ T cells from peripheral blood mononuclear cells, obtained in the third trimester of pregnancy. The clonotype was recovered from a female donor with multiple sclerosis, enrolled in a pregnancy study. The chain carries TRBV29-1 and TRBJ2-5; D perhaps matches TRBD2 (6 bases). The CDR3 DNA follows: TGCAGCGCCACGACAACGGGGGAGCAAGAGACCCAGTACTTC. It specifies CSATTTGEQETQYF.